This T cell receptor beta chain emerged from a study of blood T cell repertoires in COVID-19 (dated by TCRdb to 2020 to 2021). Notes on the research overall: Samples from collaborators originated in the United States, Italy and Spain and spanned both the acute and convalescent phases of COVID-19. The prospective study material was composed of cDNA or gDNA derived from T cells, B-cell-depleted T cells, or PBMCs. Deeply sampled blood TCRbeta repertoires from subjects exposed to, actively infected with, or recovered from COVID-19 were included in the dataset. A freely available public database, intended as a resource for researchers studying the immune response to SARS-CoV-2, is where the repertoires were released. The samples were drawn from two sources: the first 160 participants of the ongoing ImmuneRACE study, and some 1,300 subjects contributed by 6 global collaborators. Sample metadata almost always included a de-identified subject ID, COVID-19 status, age in years and sex. Where available, HLA class I and class II types were taken from metadata supplied by the sample provider and were not determined by assay-based typing.

TCRbeta CDR3 regions were amplified from genomic DNA by means of the immunoSEQ Assay, a bias-controlled multiplex PCR. The study's own analysis went as follows. The number of nucleated cells in each sample was estimated from the amplification of reference gene primers within the assay. To quantify the absolute abundance of each unique TCRbeta CDR3 rearrangement, sequence reads were collapsed and filtered. Productive Simpson clonality was computed per sample as the square root of Simpson's diversity index over productive rearrangements. The table comes from immuneACCESS by way of TCRdb, which keeps in-frame sequences with V and J called. Part of the clones is missing from these tables; in studies checked, under half for an unresolved V gene and the rest for unknown reasons. The V and J calls and clone size come from that table; D and trimming were worked out from the DNA. Present in this sample are around 220,000 clones, around 80% of which were seen just once. Just under 20% of the sample goes to the ten largest clones.

Collaborating institutions collected whole blood in K2EDTA tubes following their own protocols. For TCRbeta analysis, collaborators shipped samples as frozen whole blood, isolated PBMCs, or DNA extracted from either of those sample types. CDR1 is given as LNHDA and CDR2 as SQIVND, both from the germline V gene (reference sequence). V loses 10 bases, J loses 4 bases, and the germline ends lie 14 bases apart. The CDR3 runs 13 residues from the cysteine to the phenylalanine. Left in the record is the CDR3 DNA by itself, 39 bases read in frame from the first base. On the study overall, not on this receptor specifically: The quantity of clinical and demographic metadata differed by source and by participant and was supplied without curation.

Worth noting for this clone: This receptor's antigen is unknown. The input lacks base qualities; no much larger clone sits a single base away.

This TCR derives from a man aged 30-40 years with active or convalescent COVID-19. The specimen was peripheral blood. In this chain, TRBV19 is recombined with TRBJ2-1; the D segment could be TRBD1, given 6 matching bases. The CDR3 in this case is CATAGTPYNEQFF. The DNA reads as follows: TGTGCCACTGCCGGGACACCTTACAATGAGCAGTTCTTC.